One sample yielded the 9 T cell receptor beta chains listed below, sequenced in a study of blood T cell repertoires in COVID-19. Assay: immunoSEQ multiplex PCR; the TCRdb copy retains only in-frame clones and omits some. The sample shows 200,000 to 250,000 clones, 70% to 85% of them seen only once. The sample was peripheral blood. The receptors derive from a woman aged 80 or older with active or convalescent COVID-19.

The chain links TRBV3-1 (or the pseudogene TRBV3-2) to TRBJ1-1; 7 nucleotides align to TRBD1. Germline loops: CDR1 LGHDT, CDR2 YNNKEL (reference sequence). V was pared by 1 base and J by 0 bases, with 8 bases of the junction left unmatched. The CDR3 runs to 17 residues. CDR3 in amino acids: CASSQGTGDIMNTEAFF. CDR3 in DNA: TGTGCCAGCAGCCAAGGGACAGGCGACATCATGAACACTGAAGCTTTCTTT.

This rearrangement joins TRBV6-5 to TRBJ1-5; 8 positions agree with TRBD1. CDR1 and CDR2 (germline): MNHEY, SVGAGI. CDR3 length equals 15 residues. Trimming at V came to 6 bases and at J to 4 bases, leaving 8 bases not matched to a gene. The chain's CDR3 is CASSPQGVENQPQHF. CDR3 sequence (DNA): TGTGCCAGCAGCCCACAGGGGGTTGAAAATCAGCCCCAGCATTTT.

V is TRBV11-3 and J is TRBJ2-4; a weak D match, TRBD2 (5 bases). The V end was cut by 3 bases, the J end by 5 bases, with 17 bases between. The germline gives CDR1 SGHNT, CDR2 YENEEA. This CDR3 is 16 amino acids long. The DNA for the CDR3 is TGTGCCAGCAGCTTCTCTAGCCCACTGGGCCAAAACATTCAGTACTTC. This sequence encodes CASSFSSPLGQNIQYF.

V is TRBV7-2 and J is TRBJ2-7, with D hard to call. Germline V gene data show CDR1 as SGHTA and CDR2 as FQGNSA. Trimming pared 3 bases from V and 1 base from J, leaving 16 bases between. CDR3 size: 16 residues. The CDR3: CASSLSVIENSYEQYF. The CDR3 DNA sequence: TGTGCCAGCAGCTTGTCCGTTATTGAGAATTCCTACGAGCAGTACTTC.

The sample holds a few counts of this clone. The chain employs TRBV30 and TRBJ1-3; 8 bases match TRBD1. The CDR3 has 16 residues. The ends lost 2 bases at V and 0 bases at J; junction bases unmatched: 6. Germline CDR1 GTSNPN, CDR2 SVGIG (reference sequence). CDR3 nucleotide sequence: TGTGCCTGGAGTACCGGGACAGGTCTCTCTGGAAACACCATATATTTT. It specifies CAWSTGTGLSGNTIYF.

The chain employs TRBV19 and TRBJ1-5; perhaps TRBD1 as D (5 bases). The CDR3 is 16 residues long. CDR1 is LNHDA and CDR2 is SQIVND in the germline V gene (reference sequence). V was trimmed by 1 base and J by 6 bases, leaving 16 bases between them. The CDR3 DNA reads TGTGCCAGTAGTATAGTCCGACAGAGCAACACTCAGCCCCAGCATTTT. Translating it yields CASSIVRQSNTQPQHF.

The V call is TRBV11-3, the J call TRBJ2-3; 10 bases fit TRBD2. The CDR3 has 16 amino acids. Looked up from germline, CDR1 is SGHNT and CDR2 is YENEEA. J lost 1 base, V lost 5 bases, and 6 bases had no gene match. For the CDR3, the DNA is TGTGCCAGCAGCAACCCCACTAGCGGGGGCACAGATACGCAGTATTTT. Its protein product is CASSNPTSGGTDTQYF.

The chain is built from TRBV28 and TRBJ1-2; 7 nucleotides match TRBD1. The CDR3 extends over 15 amino acids. The V gene end was trimmed by 5 bases and the J gene end by 6 bases; junction bases not matched to a gene: 12. CDR1 and CDR2 (germline): MDHEN, SYDVKM. The chain's CDR3 is CASSPHPGQVDGYTF. Here the CDR3 DNA reads TGTGCCAGCAGTCCCCACCCTGGACAGGTAGATGGCTACACCTTC.

The rearrangement joins TRBV11-2 to TRBJ1-6; tentatively, D is TRBD1 (6 bases). V lost 1 base to trimming and J lost 13 bases, with 14 bases between them. The germline V gene encodes CDR1 SGHAT and CDR2 FQNNGV. CDR3 length: 14 amino acids. Here the CDR3 DNA reads TGTGCCAGCAGCTTAGGACGGGAGGGGGTTCCCCTCCACTTT. This gives the protein CASSLGREGVPLHF.